A selection of T cell receptor beta chains follows, all from one sample in a study of sequential checkpoint blockade in melanoma. The assay was immunoSEQ multiplex PCR, and TCRdb's table has in-frame clones only and misses some. The sample has about 13,000 clones, around 69% seen once. The starting material was CD8+ T cells sorted from blood (inferred from file names), obtained from a patient given nivolumab and ipilimumab in sequence. Receptor source: a human patient with melanoma. Some clones in this sample may be carry-over from other donors' samples. Each CDR3 is given without its conserved first and last residue. D genes are given only for firm matches.

>TRBJ1-5|TRBV28|TRBD1
ASRVVTGVGQPQH
>TRBJ1-1|TRBV27|NA
ASSSYPGNREAF
>TRBJ1-6|TRBV4-2|NA
ASSQPFAKLYNSPLH
>TRBJ1-1|TRBV7-9|TRBD1
ASSSTGRTEAF
>TRBJ2-2|TRBV27|NA
ATGRAGELF
>TRBJ1-2|TRBV27|TRBD1
ASSRSRGLKGYT
>TRBJ1-3|TRBV19|NA
ASSPGLQNTIY
>TRBJ2-7|TRBV21-1|NA
ASSVEGTYEQY
>TRBJ1-5|TRBV19|TRBD1
ASSFGDRTRQPQH
>NA|TRBV7-9|NA
ASSFVPYEQY
>TRBJ2-1|TRBV2|NA
ATLGQGEQF
>TRBJ1-5|TRBV28|NA
ASKSGRENQPQH
>TRBJ2-3|TRBV18|TRBD1
ASSLTGGGADTQY
>TRBJ2-2|TRBV9|NA
ASSVRLGGANTGELF
>TRBJ2-5|TRBV2|NA
ASTLRNLETQY
>NA|TRBV7-2|NA
ASSLGTIYEQY
>TRBJ2-1|TRBV9|TRBD2
ASSLLWRGAYNEQF
>TRBJ1-1|TRBV6-6|NA
ASTTLGQQNTEAF
>TRBJ1-1|TRBV6-1|NA
ASRTDMNTEAF
>TRBJ1-2|TRBV15|TRBD1
ATSSDRGAYGYT
>TRBJ1-2|TRBV5-8|TRBD1
ASSSRDRGFGYT
>TRBJ2-6|TRBV7-9|NA
ASSPPTAGANVLT
>TRBJ2-1|TRBV4-1|TRBD1
ASSHARTGVPSYNEQF
>TRBJ2-7|TRBV19|NA
ASKPSNSPSYEQY
>TRBJ2-2|TRBV7-9|TRBD2
ASSREPGLINTGELF
>TRBJ2-5|TRBV11-2|TRBD1
ASSLVPLQGAGETQY
>TRBJ1-1|TRBV6-6|NA
ASSTTGFRTTEAF
>TRBJ1-2|TRBV11-2|TRBD1
ASSSVRDRLANYGYT
>TRBJ2-7|TRBV9|TRBD1
ASSHNVRDRRSYEQY
>TRBJ2-7|TRBV28|NA
ASSALSDSSYEQY
>TRBJ2-3|TRBV9|NA
ASSPGSYTQY
>TRBJ2-3|TRBV4-2|NA
ASSPPGLTRTDTQY
>TRBJ2-1|TRBV2|TRBD2
ASSEATGGDEQF
>NA|TRBV6-5|NA
ASSFRYEQY
>TRBJ2-6|TRBV7-9|NA
ASSPPGAGANVLT
>TRBJ2-7|TRBV11-3|NA
ASSLDPLTYEQY
>TRBJ2-7|TRBV7-9|TRBD1
ASSRQGAYEQY
>TRBJ2-5|TRBV7-2|NA
ASSGRFPYQETQY
>TRBJ1-5|TRBV23-1|NA
ASSQSPTGNSNQPQH
>TRBJ2-4|TRBV13|TRBD2
ASSLGRLAALAKNIQY
>TRBJ1-2|TRBV7-8|TRBD1
ASSPDRGGYT
>TRBJ2-1|TRBV4-1|TRBD2
ASSQSSGGEQF